Only a few counts were recorded for the clone carrying this TCR beta chain. What it recognizes is unknown. Fresh peripheral blood, roughly 10 ml, was the source of the PBMCs. Germline V gene sequence: CDR1 SGHRS, CDR2 YFSETQ. V trimming: 2 bases; J trimming: 5 bases; junction bases outside the gene matches: 5. The CDR3 has 14 residues. This record belongs to a study of T cells in Graves' hyperthyroidism and ophthalmopathy. The TCR beta CDR3 regions underwent amplification using RNA transcripts as the source. TCR CDR3 underwent first-round RT-PCR with the HTBI primer set. TCRdb independently ran MiXCR on the multiplex PCR reads; one entry per CDR3 protein. The repertoire holds roughly 630,000 distinct CDR3 sequences, with around a sixth as singletons. Findings and caveats of the study: In blood, most of the thyroid clonotypes expanded above 0.001 were also present. Ophthalmopathy and stable hyperthyroidism were separated by a 13 V-J model.

The source is a woman aged 25 to 45 with Graves' hyperthyroidism. This chain links TRBV5-1 with TRBJ2-7; 9 bases are shared with TRBD2. The specimen was blood. The CDR3 here is CASSFSGSLNEQYF. The DNA of the CDR3 is TGCGCCAGCAGCTTTAGCGGGAGTTTGAACGAGCAGTACTTC.